The 14 T cell receptor beta chains below were found in one sample sequenced in a study of tumor-infiltrating lymphocytes in primary liver carcinoma. A primer in the constant region served to generate TCR beta cDNA from 500 ng of total RNA. Modified slightly, ARM-PCR produced TCR beta libraries over three nested multiplex PCR rounds. The first two PCR rounds used TRBV1-TRBV30 forward primers with a C-beta reverse primer, 10 to 11 cycles each. In TCRdb, the multiplex PCR reads were re-called with MiXCR into one record per CDR3 protein. Found here are 300,000 to 400,000 distinct CDR3 sequences, 65% of them singletons; the top ten hold 5.5% to 8%. It was unsorted whole blood that yielded blood RNA, and germline DNA was also extracted. Material for sequencing was peripheral blood. The receptors originated from a man in his forties with primary liver carcinoma and hepatitis B virus infection.

In the case of this clonotype: A junction end diverges from the germline sequence, so it may reflect a read error. This chain links TRBV14 with TRBJ1-1; 7 bases are a match to TRBD1. Germline V gene data show CDR1 as SGHDN and CDR2 as FVKESK. The CDR3 is 16 residues long. In nucleotides, the CDR3 is TGTGCCAGTAGCCCCAAGGGGGCAGGGCGAGTGACTGAAGCTTTCTTT. Its protein is CASSPKGAGRVTEAFF.

J is TRBJ2-7 and V is TRBV5-5, with no clear D. This CDR3 is built from 14 residues. The V gene lost 0 bases and the J gene lost 5 bases, with 12 bases spanning the gap. Germline V CDR1 and CDR2: SGHKS, YYEKEE (reference sequence). The CDR3, as DNA: TGTGCCAGCAGCTTGGGTGGGAAGGTGCACGAGCAGTACTTC. It specifies CASSLGGKVHEQYF.

The chain uses TRBV25-1 and TRBJ2-3; D remains ambiguous. With 3 bases removed from V and 4 bases from J, the gap between germline ends came to 8 bases. This CDR3 has 13 amino acids. CDR1 MGHDK and CDR2 SYGVNS come from the germline V gene. CDR3 sequence: CASSDRMSDTQYF. The CDR3 DNA is TGTGCCAGCAGTGACCGTATGTCAGATACGCAGTATTTT.

There are a few counts of this clonotype. This sequence joins TRBV4-3 and TRBJ1-1; D is unresolved. Germline V gives CDR1 LGHNA, CDR2 YSLEER. V shed 3 bases and J shed 2 bases, with 7 bases lying between them. CDR3 length: 13 residues. CDR3 loop: CASSQEVNTEAFF. CDR3 coding DNA: TGCGCCAGCAGCCAGGAAGTTAACACTGAAGCTTTCTTT.

DNA of the CDR3: TGTGCCAGCAGCCAAGGAGGTGGTAATGAAAAACTGTTTTTT. Amino acids: CASSQGGGNEKLFF. The rearrangement joins TRBV4-2 to TRBJ1-4, with unresolved D. Germline CDR1 and CDR2: LGHNA and YNFKEQ. With 1 base removed from V and 4 bases from J, the gap between germline ends came to 7 bases. The CDR3 is 14 residues long.

This clonotype was seen ten or more times. V is TRBV6-5 and J is TRBJ1-2; 8 bases agree with TRBD1. Trimming took 6 bases from V and 7 from J; bases not matched to a gene: 10. CDR1 and CDR2 from the germline V gene are MNHEY and SVGAGI. CDR3 size: 14 residues. The CDR3 DNA sequence: TGTGCCAGCAGAGGACAGGGCATGACGGGTGGCTACACCTTC. The encoded protein is CASRGQGMTGGYTF.

As DNA, the CDR3 is TGTGCCATCAGTAGCGGGGAGGGGCTGGAGGCCCAGTACTTC. This codes for CAISSGEGLEAQYF. V gene TRBV10-3 combines with J gene TRBJ2-5; 7 bases align to TRBD2. This CDR3 comprises 14 residues. The V and J ends lost 5 bases and 9 bases, in that order; junction bases with no gene match: 12. CDR1 and CDR2 from the germline V gene are ENHRY and SYGVKD.

The gene calls are TRBV6-5 and TRBJ2-7; no clear D. The CDR3 spans 14 residues. Germline V CDR1 and CDR2: MNHEY, SVGAGI. V lost 8 bases, J lost 5 bases, and 19 bases lay in between. The CDR3 DNA reads as TGTGCCAGCTACCGGGCCCTTTGGAAGGACGAGCAGTACTTC. Amino acids: CASYRALWKDEQYF.

The chain is built from TRBV11-2 and TRBJ1-2; D is ambiguous. The germline V gene has CDR1 SGHAT and CDR2 FQNNGV. CDR3 length: 12 residues. V was cut by 7 bases and J by 4 bases, with 10 bases left in between. DNA of the CDR3: TGTGCCAGCAACTCAGATGTCTATGGCTACACCTTC. As protein: CASNSDVYGYTF.

The chain combines TRBV11-2 with TRBJ2-3, with D unclear. The CDR3 has 12 residues. Germline CDR1 is SGHAT and CDR2 is FQNNGV. V lost 10 bases, J lost 10 bases, and 18 bases lay in between. The CDR3 region has the DNA TGTGCCACCAGTTTAGATCGAGTTGCGCAGTATTTT. It yields the protein CATSLDRVAQYF.

This clonotype turned up a few times. V is TRBV13 and J is TRBJ2-1, with 8 bases that match TRBD2. The V segment lost 5 bases and the J segment 7 bases; nucleotides outside the gene matches: 1. CDR1 is PRHDT, CDR2 FYEKMQ, per germline (reference sequence). CDR3 length: 12 amino acids. In nucleotides, the CDR3 is TGTGCCAGCAGCATAGCGGGGAATGAGCAGTTCTTC. This gives the protein CASSIAGNEQFF.

This chain links TRBV5-4 with TRBJ2-5; D may be TRBD1 (6 bases). CDR1 is SGHNT, CDR2 YYREEE, per germline (reference sequence). The CDR3 contains 15 residues. V was pared by 6 bases and J by 4 bases, with 19 bases between. Here the CDR3 reads CASTSIDRQRETQYF. CDR3 sequence (DNA): TGTGCCAGCACCTCCATTGACAGGCAGAGAGAGACCCAGTACTTC.

This clonotype was found many times. The V and J genes are TRBV6-5 and TRBJ1-1, with unresolved D. The CDR3 length is 15 residues. Germline CDR1 MNHEY, CDR2 SVGAGI. V lost 0 bases, J lost 0 bases, and 8 bases lay in between. The CDR3 protein is CASSYSGRVNTEAFF. The CDR3 DNA reads TGTGCCAGCAGTTACTCAGGACGCGTGAACACTGAAGCTTTCTTT.

This clonotype has just one count. Since the CDR3 does not end with the conserved phenylalanine or tryptophan, this likely comes from a read error. V usage is TRBV6-1 and J usage is TRBJ2-3; D remains ambiguous. The length of the CDR3 is 14 residues. Germline V gene lookup returns CDR1 MNHNS and CDR2 SASEGT. The CDR3 loop reads CASRTQISTDMQYS. CDR3 bases: TGTGCCAGCAGAACCCAGATTAGCACAGATATGCAGTATTCT.